This is a list of T cell receptor beta chains from one sample in a study of T cells after yellow fever vaccination. TCRdb reanalysed the 5' RACE reads using MiXCR and keeps one entry per CDR3 protein. The sample has about 300,000 distinct CDR3 sequences, approximately 8% seen once; the top ten hold about 3.5%. The material sequenced was CD4+ T cells sorted from PBMCs, taken 5 days after the yellow fever booster vaccination. These receptors were taken from a man aged 18 to 30 who received the YFV17D yellow fever vaccine. CDR3s include the opening cysteine and the closing phenylalanine or tryptophan. D genes are given only for firm matches. The listing skips clone size in some rows; elsewhere it reads once, few, many or a size class.

v_call,d_call,clone_size,j_call,cdr3_aa,cdr3_nt
TRBV6-2/TRBV6-3,.,few,TRBJ1-2,CASSYPPVGYTF,TGTGCCAGCAGTTATCCCCCCGTTGGCTACACCTTC
TRBV4-3,TRBD1,many,TRBJ2-4,CASSQDGQGNIQYF,TGCGCCAGCAGCCAGGACGGACAGGGAAACATTCAGTACTTC
TRBV20-1,TRBD2,few,TRBJ2-7,CSASRAASGGPYEQYF,TGCAGTGCTAGCCGGGCCGCTAGCGGGGGGCCATACGAGCAGTACTTC
TRBV6-6,.,few,TRBJ2-5,CASSSGAETQYF,TGTGCCAGCAGTTCAGGAGCAGAGACCCAGTACTTC
TRBV11-2,.,.,TRBJ1-2,CASSRKGRYGYTF,TGTGCCAGCAGTCGCAAGGGGCGGTATGGCTACACCTTC
TRBV6-2/TRBV6-3,.,many,TRBJ1-5,CASNKRGALSNQPQHF,TGTGCCAGCAACAAACGGGGTGCCCTTAGCAATCAGCCCCAGCATTTT
TRBV2,TRBD2,.,TRBJ2-3,CASSEDSGGDTQYF,TGTGCCAGCAGTGAAGATAGCGGGGGAGATACGCAGTATTTT
TRBV4-1,TRBD1,.,TRBJ1-2,CASSQAGQVRNYGYTF,TGCGCCAGCAGCCAAGCGGGACAGGTCAGGAACTATGGCTACACCTTC
TRBV6-4,.,few,TRBJ1-5,CASSDSASHNPMQPQHF,TGTGCCAGCAGTGACTCAGCGTCACACAACCCCATGCAGCCCCAGCATTTT
TRBV29-1,.,many,TRBJ1-3,CSSRGSGNTIYF,TGCAGCTCCAGGGGTTCTGGAAACACCATATATTTT